Following are 13 T cell receptor beta chains from one sample sequenced in a study of monozygotic twins with inflammatory bowel disease (dated by TCRdb to about 2019). The library was obtained by 5' RACE. The instrument was an Illumina HiSeq 2500. TCRdb reprocessed the reads into one record per CDR3 protein sequence, lacking DNA. The table of this sample itemizes approximately 390,000 distinct CDR3 sequences. Around 2.3% of the sample rests with the top ten. Input material: blood. These receptors came from a human donor with ulcerative colitis or Crohn's disease, or a healthy co-twin of an affected twin (not recorded which).

This chain uses TRBV3-1 with TRBJ2-3. This CDR3 region has 15 residues. Germline V CDR1 and CDR2: LGHDT, YNNKEL (reference sequence). CDR3 loop: CASSQDKSHTDTQYF.

The chain combines TRBV5-1 with TRBJ2-1; TCRdb's D call, TRBD1, is unchecked because there is no DNA. The CDR3 has 15 residues. CDR1 is SGHRS and CDR2 is YFSETQ in the germline V gene. CDR3 sequence reads: CASSLVGGLYNEQFF.

The rearrangement joins TRBV27 to TRBJ1-1; TCRdb names TRBD1, which stays unverified in the absence of DNA. The CDR3 totals 13 residues. Germline values: CDR1 MNHEY, CDR2 SMNVEV (reference sequence). This chain's CDR3 is CASSSRQYTEAFF.

The V call is TRBV14, the J call TRBJ2-2; TCRdb returns TRBD1, unconfirmable since there is no DNA. The length of the CDR3 is 15 residues. The germline gives CDR1 SGHDN, CDR2 FVKESK. The CDR3 loop is CASSQWGSHTGELFF.

This rearrangement joins TRBV5-4 to TRBJ2-6; lacking DNA, the TRBD1 call made by TCRdb goes unchecked. The CDR3 runs to 15 residues. Germline V gives CDR1 SGHNT, CDR2 YYREEE (reference sequence). The CDR3 spells CASSLDGMGANVLTF.

The rearrangement joins TRBV20-1 to TRBJ1-6; there is no DNA to check the TCRdb D call of TRBD1. In germline, CDR1 is DFQATT, CDR2 SNEGSKA (reference sequence). This CDR3 is built from 12 residues. This CDR3 is CSANKQGSPLHF.

V is TRBV20-1 and J is TRBJ2-1; TCRdb picks TRBD1, but there is no DNA to check that call. CDR3 size: 14 residues. Germline V CDR1 and CDR2: DFQATT, SNEGSKA (reference sequence). Here the CDR3 reads CSASYGQVNNEQFF.

The chain has TRBV10-3 and TRBJ2-7; the D call from TCRdb, TRBD2, cannot be confirmed without DNA. Germline-derived CDR1 and CDR2 are ENHRY and SYGVKD. This CDR3 contains 18 residues. The CDR3: CAISDPASGLVVPGEQYF.

J is TRBJ2-3 and V is TRBV10-3; TCRdb's D gene call, TRBD2, goes unchecked for lack of DNA. This CDR3 is built from 16 residues. Germline CDR1 is ENHRY and CDR2 is SYGVKD. CDR3 sequence: CATGTSGGALADTQYF.

The CDR3: CASSRGDTVTEAFF. The chain employs TRBV28 and TRBJ1-1; the D call from TCRdb, TRBD1, cannot be confirmed without DNA. Per the germline V gene, CDR1 is MDHEN and CDR2 is SYDVKM. The CDR3 spans 14 residues.

The V and J genes are TRBV10-3 and TRBJ1-6; TCRdb gives TRBD1 as the D gene, but with no DNA this cannot be confirmed. CDR1 is ENHRY and CDR2 is SYGVKD in the germline V gene. This CDR3 has 14 residues. This CDR3 is CAISQGVYNSPLHF.

The genes are TRBV4-1 and TRBJ1-1; the D call of TRBD1 rests on TCRdb alone, since no DNA is present to check it. The CDR3 contains 17 residues. CDR1 and CDR2 from the germline V gene are MGHRA and YSYEKL. The CDR3 region is CASSQDSGQNPNTEAFF.

This chain links TRBV30 with TRBJ2-5; the D gene TCRdb calls, TRBD1, cannot be checked with no DNA. This CDR3 spans 14 amino acids. Germline CDR1 GTSNPN, CDR2 SVGIG (reference sequence). This CDR3 is CAGKIGQGKETQYF.